This TCR beta chain was sequenced in a study of identical twins. The authors used template switching to add a universal primer site and gave cDNA unique molecular identifiers. From the 5' RACE reads, TCRdb called clonotypes with MiXCR, one entry per CDR3 protein. There are 240,000 or so distinct CDR3 sequences in the sample; roughly 7% occur only once, and 3.5% to 4% lies in the top ten. V shed 4 bases and J 1 base; nucleotides not matched to a gene: 5. Germline V gene lookup returns CDR1 SGHRS and CDR2 YFSETQ. This CDR3 contains 15 residues. Overall study results and limits: Without tracking the same donors, conclusions rested on cross-sectional statistical analysis.

The table lists this clonotype with many counts. Its target is not known. These sequences were also reported in another study, on yellow fever vaccine responses in identical twins.

Sequencing was carried out using memory (CD45RO+) T cells sorted from blood. V gene TRBV5-1 combines with J gene TRBJ1-3; 7 bases are a match to TRBD1. This clonotype originated in a young woman in good health. CDR3 amino acids: CASSETQGSGNTIYF. In nucleotides, the CDR3 is TGCGCCAGCAGCGAAACACAGGGGTCTGGAAACACCATATATTTT.